These T cell receptor beta chains were read from a single sample in a study of blood T cell repertoires in COVID-19. Only in-frame clones appear in the TCRdb table, and some are missing; sequencing was by immunoSEQ multiplex PCR. The repertoire holds 170,000 or so clones, with around nine tenths as singletons. Sequenced sample: peripheral blood. These receptors were obtained from a woman in her 70s with COVID-19, enrolled during active disease. Each CDR3 is given without its conserved first and last residue. D genes are given only for firm matches. Some rows mark clone size as missing; the rest say once, few, many or name a class of expanded clone.

clone size: .; J gene: TRBJ2-7; CDR3 length: 12; V gene: TRBV18; D gene: .; CDR3 protein: ASSGDGSSYEQY
clone size: .; J gene: TRBJ2-7; CDR3 length: 14; V gene: TRBV3-1/TRBV3-2; D gene: TRBD2; CDR3 protein: ASSQVMSSGKDEQY
clone size: .; J gene: TRBJ1-2; CDR3 length: 14; V gene: TRBV7-9; D gene: TRBD1; CDR3 protein: ASSYSGTGGYYGYT
clone size: .; J gene: TRBJ1-1; CDR3 length: 17; V gene: TRBV28; D gene: .; CDR3 protein: ASSPTTDGIGVHNLEAF
clone size: .; J gene: TRBJ2-3; CDR3 length: 10; V gene: TRBV19; D gene: .; CDR3 protein: ASSIGRDTQY
clone size: .; J gene: TRBJ1-2; CDR3 length: 11; V gene: TRBV27; D gene: .; CDR3 protein: ASSLQGSGGYT
clone size: .; J gene: TRBJ1-1; CDR3 length: 11; V gene: TRBV11-3; D gene: .; CDR3 protein: ASSWGGNTEAF
clone size: .; J gene: TRBJ1-5; CDR3 length: 12; V gene: TRBV6-4; D gene: .; CDR3 protein: ASSEFPGNQPQH
clone size: .; J gene: TRBJ1-2; CDR3 length: 10; V gene: TRBV29-1; D gene: TRBD1; CDR3 protein: SVAETGGRYT
clone size: .; J gene: TRBJ2-7; CDR3 length: 10; V gene: TRBV2; D gene: TRBD2; CDR3 protein: ASRGIKREII
clone size: few; J gene: TRBJ2-7; CDR3 length: 13; V gene: TRBV15; D gene: TRBD1; CDR3 protein: ATSRDGTGAYEQY
clone size: once; J gene: TRBJ2-5; CDR3 length: 11; V gene: TRBV7-3; D gene: .; CDR3 protein: ASSSQGQETQY
clone size: .; J gene: TRBJ2-1; CDR3 length: 12; V gene: TRBV5-1; D gene: .; CDR3 protein: ASSKTTPFGEQF
clone size: .; J gene: TRBJ1-3; CDR3 length: 14; V gene: TRBV11-2; D gene: .; CDR3 protein: ASSLDQVGPGNTIY
clone size: .; J gene: TRBJ2-1; CDR3 length: 13; V gene: TRBV7-3; D gene: .; CDR3 protein: ASSLTAGVYNEQF
clone size: .; J gene: TRBJ2-7; CDR3 length: 13; V gene: TRBV9; D gene: TRBD2; CDR3 protein: ASSKQTSGKYEQY
clone size: .; J gene: TRBJ2-6; CDR3 length: 16; V gene: TRBV4-1; D gene: TRBD1; CDR3 protein: ASSQVGRGQTGANVLT
clone size: .; J gene: TRBJ2-7; CDR3 length: 15; V gene: TRBV21-1; D gene: .; CDR3 protein: ASSNGIDLAGNYEQY
clone size: .; J gene: TRBJ1-2; CDR3 length: 11; V gene: TRBV3-1/TRBV3-2; D gene: TRBD1; CDR3 protein: ASSRRQGTGYT
clone size: .; J gene: TRBJ2-7; CDR3 length: 12; V gene: TRBV4-2; D gene: .; CDR3 protein: ASSQGGSLREQY
clone size: .; J gene: TRBJ2-7; CDR3 length: 13; V gene: TRBV14; D gene: TRBD2; CDR3 protein: ASSGRPGRRGEQY
clone size: .; J gene: TRBJ2-3; CDR3 length: 16; V gene: TRBV7-2; D gene: TRBD2; CDR3 protein: ASSEIPGGSTSTDTQY
clone size: .; J gene: TRBJ1-3; CDR3 length: 12; V gene: TRBV6-5; D gene: .; CDR3 protein: ASSIQSSGNTIY
clone size: .; J gene: TRBJ2-5; CDR3 length: 12; V gene: TRBV15; D gene: .; CDR3 protein: ATSRGGSQETQY
clone size: .; J gene: TRBJ2-7; CDR3 length: 12; V gene: TRBV6-6; D gene: TRBD1; CDR3 protein: ASSYPVQGPEQY
clone size: .; J gene: TRBJ2-7; CDR3 length: 10; V gene: TRBV6-5; D gene: .; CDR3 protein: ASSQRNYEQY
clone size: once; J gene: TRBJ1-4; CDR3 length: 11; V gene: TRBV5-1; D gene: .; CDR3 protein: ASSLVGPEKLF
clone size: few; J gene: TRBJ2-3; CDR3 length: 13; V gene: TRBV12-5; D gene: .; CDR3 protein: ASGLVAEPWDTQY
clone size: .; J gene: TRBJ1-1; CDR3 length: 13; V gene: TRBV9; D gene: TRBD1; CDR3 protein: ASSGTGVFNTEAF
clone size: .; J gene: TRBJ2-5; CDR3 length: 11; V gene: TRBV6-5; D gene: .; CDR3 protein: ASRLGAQETQY
clone size: .; J gene: TRBJ1-4; CDR3 length: 17; V gene: TRBV5-3; D gene: TRBD1; CDR3 protein: ARSSGARDSQATNEKLF
clone size: .; J gene: TRBJ2-5; CDR3 length: 11; V gene: TRBV24-1; D gene: TRBD1; CDR3 protein: ATSSTGGETQY
clone size: .; J gene: TRBJ2-1; CDR3 length: 13; V gene: TRBV27; D gene: TRBD2; CDR3 protein: ASRMIAGGRNEQF
clone size: .; J gene: TRBJ2-5; CDR3 length: 16; V gene: TRBV12-5; D gene: TRBD2; CDR3 protein: ASGLGRNTSGVRETQY